One and the same sample provided the 27 T cell receptor beta chains below, sequenced in a study of CD4 T cells in relation to SARS-CoV-2 and coronaviruses listed by TCRdb under 2021. Libraries were prepared through the immunoSEQ multiplex PCR assay. In TCRdb, the immuneACCESS table is reduced to in-frame sequences with V and J assigned. These tables do not hold every clone; where another copy was compared, an unresolved V gene accounts for under half, and the others remain unexplained. The sample contains some 26,000 clones, 74% of them found a single time. Approximately 24% of the sample goes to the ten largest clones. No antigen has been identified for these receptors. CD4+ T cells from unexposed donors were collected before the COVID-19 pandemic (2011-2018). After less than 13 days of culture, CD4+ T cells were isolated with the EasySep CD4+ T cell isolation kit. The sequenced sample consisted of CD4+ T cells from PBMCs, cultured in vitro. These receptors all stem from a human donor in good health.

The chain combines TRBV20-1 with TRBJ1-4; TRBD1 aligns across 10 bases. Germline-derived CDR1 and CDR2 are DFQATT and SNEGSKA (reference sequence). The V and J ends lost 3 bases and 7 bases, in that order; junction bases with no gene match: 2. The CDR3 runs 13 residues. The CDR3 loop reads CSASRDRGEKLFF. In DNA form, the CDR3 reads TGCAGTGCTAGTCGGGACAGGGGTGAAAAACTGTTTTTT.

V and J are TRBV6-1 and TRBJ2-6, with a tentative D call TRBD2 (6 bases). Looked up from germline, CDR1 is MNHNS and CDR2 is SASEGT. CDR3 length equals 16 residues. Trimming left V 3 bases short and J 2 bases short, with 11 bases between. The CDR3 bases are TGTGCCAGCAGTGAGGTGTGGGGGGCTGGGGCCAACGTCCTGACTTTC. Protein product: CASSEVWGAGANVLTF.

This chain uses TRBV7-9 with TRBJ2-7, with 7 bases matching TRBD1. The CDR3 has 15 amino acids. V lost 5 bases to trimming and J lost 6 bases; unmatched junction nucleotides: 13. Germline V gene sequence: CDR1 SEHNR, CDR2 FQNEAQ (reference sequence). CDR3 in amino acids: CASSIAGTASGEQYF. DNA for the CDR3: TGTGCCAGCAGCATCGCCGGGACAGCCTCGGGCGAGCAGTACTTC.

This clone has a handful of counts. This chain connects TRBV2 to TRBJ2-7; D gene uncertain. The V gene's germline CDR1 is SNHLY and CDR2 FYNNEI. This CDR3 contains 11 residues. The V end lost 7 bases, the J end lost 4 bases, and 8 bases lay between the germline ends. The CDR3 loop is CASTWVYEQYF. DNA for the CDR3: TGTGCCAGCACGTGGGTTTACGAGCAGTACTTC.

This clone was counted a single time. This chain joins TRBV10-3 and TRBJ2-1, with a weak D call TRBD1 (5 bases). From germline, CDR1 is ENHRY and CDR2 SYGVKD. Between the trimmed V and J ends, which lost 5 bases and 0 bases, there was a span of 11 bases. CDR3 length: 15 residues. In DNA form, the CDR3 reads TGTGCCATCAGTCAGGGCTTAAGCTCCTACAATGAGCAGTTCTTC. It codes for CAISQGLSSYNEQFF.

This clone was observed a few times. The chain joins TRBV2 to TRBJ1-1; no firm D call. Germline V gene lookup returns CDR1 SNHLY and CDR2 FYNNEI. The CDR3 sequence is 13 residues long. Trimming stripped 4 bases from V and 1 base from J, with 7 bases between. The CDR3 DNA is TGTGCCAGCAGTGTAGAGACGAACACTGAAGCTTTCTTT. Encoded protein: CASSVETNTEAFF.

V is TRBV5-1 and J is TRBJ2-5; D is uncertain. Germline loops: CDR1 SGHRS, CDR2 YFSETQ. The CDR3 spans 14 residues. Trimming pared 3 bases from V and 0 bases from J, leaving 9 bases between. This CDR3 is CASSWNTDQETQYF. Written as DNA, the CDR3 is TGCGCCAGCAGCTGGAACACAGACCAAGAGACCCAGTACTTC.

The chain employs TRBV6-5 and TRBJ2-4; TRBD1 agrees at 7 bases. The CDR3 is 12 amino acids. Trimming removed 10 bases from V and 6 bases from J; junction bases left unmatched: 6. From germline, CDR1 is MNHEY and CDR2 SVGAGI. The CDR3 coding sequence is TGTGCCATCAAACGGGACAGAAACATTCAGTACTTC. This encodes CAIKRDRNIQYF.

J is TRBJ1-2 and V is TRBV30; 9 bases line up with TRBD1. Germline V gene data show CDR1 as GTSNPN and CDR2 as SVGIG (reference sequence). This CDR3 spans 14 amino acids. The junction had 9 bases not matched to a gene; V was cut back by 2 bases and J by 8 bases. Here the CDR3 DNA reads TGTGCCTGGAGTACCTTACAGGGGGCTAGCGGCTACACCTTC. Translation gives CAWSTLQGASGYTF.

CDR3 sequence (DNA): TGCAGTGCTAACGCCGACTATGGCTACACCTTC. Translating gives CSANADYGYTF. V gene TRBV20-1 combines with J gene TRBJ1-2; no clear D gene. The CDR3 covers 11 residues. With 4 bases removed from V and 3 bases from J, the gap between germline ends came to 6 bases. Germline values: CDR1 DFQATT, CDR2 SNEGSKA (reference sequence).

The chain employs TRBV29-1 and TRBJ2-4; tentatively, D is TRBD2 (6 bases). In germline, CDR1 is SQVTM, CDR2 ANQGSEA. V lost 7 bases and J lost 6, with 10 bases in between. The length of the CDR3 is 11 residues. As DNA, the CDR3 is TGCAGCGGGAGGGACCGAAACATTCAGTACTTC. This translates into CSGRDRNIQYF.

The rearrangement links TRBV27 to TRBJ2-7; D remains ambiguous. CDR1 and CDR2 (germline): MNHEY, SMNVEV (reference sequence). This CDR3 has 13 amino acids. V shed 3 bases and J shed 0 bases, with 6 bases lying between them. Here the CDR3 DNA reads TGTGCCAGCAGTTTTGGGTACTCCTACGAGCAGTACTTC. Residues: CASSFGYSYEQYF.

Only one count was recorded for this clone. The rearrangement joins TRBV10-3 to TRBJ2-7; D possibly corresponds to TRBD2 (5 bases). The germline V gene encodes CDR1 ENHRY and CDR2 SYGVKD. This CDR3 spans 16 amino acids. V lost 0 bases and J 0 bases, leaving 12 bases between the germline ends. In DNA, the CDR3 is TGTGCCATCAGTGAGTCCGGACTCCTGAGCTCCTACGAGCAGTACTTC. Translating gives CAISESGLLSSYEQYF.

This rearrangement joins TRBV9 to TRBJ2-7, with D possibly TRBD2 on 7 matching bases. This CDR3 is 15 amino acids long. V lost 3 bases and J lost 3, with 16 bases in between. Germline-derived CDR1 and CDR2 are SGDLS and YYNGEE. This CDR3 reads CASSEGRGSHYEQYF. The CDR3 DNA sequence: TGTGCCAGCAGCGAGGGGAGGGGGTCCCACTACGAGCAGTACTTC.

This sequence joins TRBV7-7 and TRBJ2-1; TRBD1 or TRBD2 may be the D gene (6 bases each). V was trimmed by 5 bases and J by 5 bases, leaving 25 bases between them. Looked up from germline, CDR1 is SSHAT and CDR2 is FNYEAQ (reference sequence). The CDR3 consists of 18 residues. CDR3 sequence (DNA): TGTGCCAGCAGCCCCGGGACACGGGGAAAAAGACTAGACAATGAGCAGTTCTTC. Translating gives CASSPGTRGKRLDNEQFF.

The rearrangement links TRBV10-3 to TRBJ1-3; D is undetermined. Trimming stripped 7 bases from V and 4 bases from J, with 11 bases between. Germline V gene lookup returns CDR1 ENHRY and CDR2 SYGVKD. There are 13 residues in the CDR3. The CDR3 sequence is CAITQAAGNTIYF. As DNA, the CDR3 is TGTGCCATCACGCAGGCTGCGGGAAACACCATATATTTT.

The V gene is TRBV5-1, the J gene TRBJ2-1, with D perhaps TRBD1 or TRBD2 (5 bases each). Germline-derived CDR1 and CDR2 are SGHRS and YFSETQ. The CDR3 length is 16 residues. V dropped 0 bases and J dropped 2 bases, with 12 bases sitting between them. This chain's CDR3 is CASSLAGTTTYNEQFF. CDR3 bases: TGCGCCAGCAGCTTGGCTGGGACGACAACCTACAATGAGCAGTTCTTC. Full variable domain (rest looked up from reference TRBV5-1 and TRBJ2-1): KAGVTQTPRYLIKTRGQQVTLSCSPISGHRSVSWYQQTPGQGLQFLFEYFSETQRNKGNFPGRFSGRQFSNSRSEMNVSTLELGDSALYLCASSLAGTTTYNEQFFGPGTRLTVL.

The table lists this clone with a count of one. The V call is TRBV11-2, the J call TRBJ1-2; D may be TRBD1 (6 bases). This CDR3 is 16 amino acids long. V dropped 1 base and J dropped 4 bases, with 16 bases sitting between them. Germline V gene data show CDR1 as SGHAT and CDR2 as FQNNGV. CDR3 sequence (DNA): TGTGCCAGCAGCTTAGGCCGAGGGGGGGCCTTCTATGGCTACACCTTC. Protein: CASSLGRGGAFYGYTF.

The chain links TRBV12-3 or TRBV12-4 to TRBJ1-6; D gene unclear. The CDR3 consists of 13 residues. Trimming took off 5 bases at V and 7 bases at J, with 9 bases between the two ends. CDR3 DNA sequence: TGTGCCAGCAGTCCCACCCCCAATTCACCCCTCCACTTT. Protein: CASSPTPNSPLHF.

This chain uses TRBV7-9 with TRBJ2-5; 9 nucleotides agree with TRBD2. The CDR3 totals 15 residues. V lost 0 bases and J lost 5; bases outside the gene matches: 4. Germline CDR1 and CDR2: SEHNR and FQNEAQ (reference sequence). The CDR3 nucleotides read TGTGCCAGCAGCTTAGCTAGCGGGGGATTGGAGACCCAGTACTTC. This sequence encodes CASSLASGGLETQYF.

The gene calls are TRBV3-1 (or the pseudogene TRBV3-2) and TRBJ2-7; unclear D gene. CDR3 length: 12 amino acids. V gave up 4 bases and J gave up 7 bases, with 11 bases separating them. Germline V CDR1 and CDR2: LGHDT, YNNKEL (reference sequence). The CDR3 protein is CASSLSRWEQYF. The CDR3 nucleotides are TGTGCCAGCAGCCTTAGTAGGTGGGAGCAGTACTTC.

The chain is built from TRBV7-9 and TRBJ1-4; D remains ambiguous. V was shortened by 0 bases and J by 7 bases, with 9 bases between the two germline ends. CDR1 is SEHNR, CDR2 FQNEAQ, per germline (reference sequence). This CDR3 has 14 amino acids. CDR3 residues: CASSLALSGEKLFF. The DNA of the CDR3 is TGTGCCAGCAGCTTAGCGCTGTCGGGTGAAAAACTGTTTTTT.

V usage is TRBV3-1 (or the pseudogene TRBV3-2) and J usage is TRBJ2-5; the D gene is possibly TRBD1 (5 bases). Trimming cost V 0 bases and J 3 bases, with 11 bases left between them. Germline V gives CDR1 LGHDT, CDR2 YNNKEL (reference sequence). The CDR3 runs to 15 residues. CDR3 sequence (DNA): TGTGCCAGCAGCCAAGAGGGGCGGACAAAAGAGACCCAGTACTTC. This sequence encodes CASSQEGRTKETQYF.

The rearrangement uses TRBV29-1 and TRBJ2-3; TRBD2 matches 7 bases. The CDR3 contains 16 residues. V was pared by 7 bases and J by 3 bases, with 16 bases of the junction left unmatched. Per the germline V gene, CDR1 is SQVTM and CDR2 is ANQGSEA. For the CDR3, the DNA is TGCAGCGCTAACGGCGATTTCGCGGGAGTAACAGATACGCAGTATTTT. It translates to CSANGDFAGVTDTQYF.

The genes are TRBV30 and TRBJ2-1; 9 bases are a match to TRBD2. CDR3 length: 15 residues. The V and J ends lost 4 bases and 11 bases, in that order; junction bases with no gene match: 15. Germline assignment: CDR1 GTSNPN and CDR2 SVGIG (reference sequence). The DNA for the CDR3 is TGTGCCTGGATGACCACGAGCGGGAGGATTTTGAAGCAGTTCTTC. It codes for CAWMTTSGRILKQFF.

The chain carries TRBV11-2 and TRBJ2-3; a possible D gene is TRBD2 (5 bases). Germline values: CDR1 SGHAT, CDR2 FQNNGV. This CDR3 has 13 residues. The V gene lost 2 bases and the J gene lost 6 bases, with 9 bases spanning the gap. CDR3 DNA: TGTGCCAGCAGCTTAATGTCGGGGGATACGCAGTATTTT. Encoded protein: CASSLMSGDTQYF.

The chain carries TRBV25-1 and TRBJ1-4, with 7 bases identical to TRBD1. V shed 3 bases, J shed 6 bases, and the junction held 4 bases outside the gene matches. Germline CDR1 reads MGHDK; CDR2 reads SYGVNS. CDR3 length: 14 residues. Here the CDR3 DNA reads TGTGCCAGCAGTGACGACAGGGACTATGAAAAACTGTTTTTT. Translated, it gives CASSDDRDYEKLFF.